The sequence of this T cell receptor (beta chain) was determined in a study of control samples from healthy donors and cancer patients. This CDR3 has 14 amino acids. The germline V and J ends were trimmed by 2 bases and 4 bases, with 12 bases remaining between them. Germline lookup yields CDR1 SGHNT and CDR2 YYREEE (reference sequence). Measured with immunoSEQ multiplex PCR; TCRdb has only the in-frame clones, and not every one. Among over 25,000 clones, about 90% were seen once, and the ten largest hold about 3.8%. Sequencing was done on a sample of formalin-fixed, paraffin-embedded tissue. This TCR derives from a female donor with melanoma. V is TRBV5-4 and J is TRBJ1-2, with D uncertain. As DNA, the CDR3 is TGTGCCAGCAGCTTCTCCGGCTCCTCCTATGGCTACACCTTC. It translates to CASSFSGSSYGYTF.